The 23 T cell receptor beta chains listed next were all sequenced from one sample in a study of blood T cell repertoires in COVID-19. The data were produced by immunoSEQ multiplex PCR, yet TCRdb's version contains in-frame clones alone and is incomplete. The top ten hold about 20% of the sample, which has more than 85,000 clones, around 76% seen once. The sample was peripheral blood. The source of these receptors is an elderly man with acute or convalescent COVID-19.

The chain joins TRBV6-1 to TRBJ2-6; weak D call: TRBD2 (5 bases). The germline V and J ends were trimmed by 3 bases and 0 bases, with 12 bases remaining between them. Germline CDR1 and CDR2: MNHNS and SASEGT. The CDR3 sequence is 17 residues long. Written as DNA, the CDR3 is TGTGCCAGCAGTGAGGACTTACCGAGCTCTGGGGCCAACGTCCTGACTTTC. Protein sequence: CASSEDLPSSGANVLTF.

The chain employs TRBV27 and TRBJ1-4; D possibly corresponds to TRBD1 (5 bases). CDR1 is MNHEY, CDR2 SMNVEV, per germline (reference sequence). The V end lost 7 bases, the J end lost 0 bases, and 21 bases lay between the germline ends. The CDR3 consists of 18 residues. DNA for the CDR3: TGTGCCAGCACCTGGGCCAGGCAGGGCCTATCAACTAATGAAAAACTGTTTTTT. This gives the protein CASTWARQGLSTNEKLFF.

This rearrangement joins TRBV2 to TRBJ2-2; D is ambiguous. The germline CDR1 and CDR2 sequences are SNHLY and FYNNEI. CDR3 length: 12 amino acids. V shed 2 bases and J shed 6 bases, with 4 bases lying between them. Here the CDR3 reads CASSEQAGELFF. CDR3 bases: TGTGCCAGCAGTGAACAGGCCGGGGAGCTGTTTTTT.

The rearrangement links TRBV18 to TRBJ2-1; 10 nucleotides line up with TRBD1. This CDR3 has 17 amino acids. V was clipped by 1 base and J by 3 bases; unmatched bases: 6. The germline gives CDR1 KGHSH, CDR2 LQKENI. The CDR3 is CASSPLSGQGFYNEQFF. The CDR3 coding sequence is TGTGCCAGCTCACCACTTTCGGGACAGGGGTTCTACAATGAGCAGTTCTTC.

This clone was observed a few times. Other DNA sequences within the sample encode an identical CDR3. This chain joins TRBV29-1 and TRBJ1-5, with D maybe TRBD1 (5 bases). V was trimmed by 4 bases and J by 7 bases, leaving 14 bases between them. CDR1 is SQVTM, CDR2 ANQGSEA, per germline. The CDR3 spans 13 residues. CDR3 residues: CSVGGGAGQPQHF. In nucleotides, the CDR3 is TGCAGCGTTGGAGGAGGGGCCGGCCAGCCCCAGCATTTT.

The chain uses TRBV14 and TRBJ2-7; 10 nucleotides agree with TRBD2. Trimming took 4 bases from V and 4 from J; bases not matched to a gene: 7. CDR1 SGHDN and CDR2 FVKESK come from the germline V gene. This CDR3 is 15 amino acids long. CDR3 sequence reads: CASSRAGGGLYEQYF. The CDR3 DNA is TGTGCCAGCAGCCGAGCGGGAGGGGGATTATACGAGCAGTACTTC.

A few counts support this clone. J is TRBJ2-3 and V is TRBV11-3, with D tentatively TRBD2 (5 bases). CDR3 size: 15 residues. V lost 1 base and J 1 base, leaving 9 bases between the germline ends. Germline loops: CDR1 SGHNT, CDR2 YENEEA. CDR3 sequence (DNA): TGTGCCAGCAGCTTAGGAAGCGGCGGCACAGATACGCAGTATTTT. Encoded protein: CASSLGSGGTDTQYF. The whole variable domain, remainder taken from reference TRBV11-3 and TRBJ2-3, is EAGVVQSPRYKIIEKKQPVAFWCNPISGHNTLYWYLQNLGQGPELLIRYENEEAVDDSQLPKDRFSAERLKGVDSTLKIQPAELGDSAVYLCASSLGSGGTDTQYFGPGTRLTVL.

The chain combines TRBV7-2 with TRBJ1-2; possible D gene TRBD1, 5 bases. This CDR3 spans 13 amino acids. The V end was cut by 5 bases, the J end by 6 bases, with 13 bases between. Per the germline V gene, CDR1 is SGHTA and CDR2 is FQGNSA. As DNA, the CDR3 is TGTGCCAGCAGCCGGGGGGTGGGGCATGGCTACACCTTC. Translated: CASSRGVGHGYTF.

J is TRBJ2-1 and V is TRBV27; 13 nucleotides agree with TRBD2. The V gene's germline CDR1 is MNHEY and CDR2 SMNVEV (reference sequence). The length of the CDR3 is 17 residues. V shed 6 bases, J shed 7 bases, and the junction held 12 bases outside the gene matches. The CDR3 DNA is TGTGCCAGCAGCCCCTCCCCGGGACTAGCGGGACGGAATGAGCAGTTCTTC. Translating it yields CASSPSPGLAGRNEQFF.

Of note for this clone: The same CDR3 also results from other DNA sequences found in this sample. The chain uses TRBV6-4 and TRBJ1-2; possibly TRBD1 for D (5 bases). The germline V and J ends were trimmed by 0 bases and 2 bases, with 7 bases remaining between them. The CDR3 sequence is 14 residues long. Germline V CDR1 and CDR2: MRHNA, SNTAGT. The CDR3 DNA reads TGTGCCAGCAGTGACTCATCAGGGAACTATGGCTACACCTTC. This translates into CASSDSSGNYGYTF.

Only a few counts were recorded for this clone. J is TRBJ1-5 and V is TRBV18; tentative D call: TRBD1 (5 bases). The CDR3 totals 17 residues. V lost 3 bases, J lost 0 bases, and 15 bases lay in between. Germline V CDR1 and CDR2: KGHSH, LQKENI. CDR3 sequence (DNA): TGTGCCAGCTCACCGACAGCGCGGGGTGATAGCAATCAGCCCCAGCATTTT. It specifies CASSPTARGDSNQPQHF.

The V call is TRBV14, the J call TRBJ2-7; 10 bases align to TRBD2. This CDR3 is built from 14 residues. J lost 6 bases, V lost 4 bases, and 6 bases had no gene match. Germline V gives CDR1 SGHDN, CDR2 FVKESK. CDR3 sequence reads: CASSPRTSGGEQYF. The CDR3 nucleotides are TGTGCCAGCAGCCCAAGGACTAGCGGAGGCGAGCAGTACTTC.

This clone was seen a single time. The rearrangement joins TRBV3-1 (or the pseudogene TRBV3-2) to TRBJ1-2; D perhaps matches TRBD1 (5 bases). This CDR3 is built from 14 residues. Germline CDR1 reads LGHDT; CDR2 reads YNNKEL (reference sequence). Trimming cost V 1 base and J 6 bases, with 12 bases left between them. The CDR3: CASSQGQGRNGYTF. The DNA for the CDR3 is TGTGCCAGCAGCCAAGGTCAGGGTAGGAATGGCTACACCTTC.

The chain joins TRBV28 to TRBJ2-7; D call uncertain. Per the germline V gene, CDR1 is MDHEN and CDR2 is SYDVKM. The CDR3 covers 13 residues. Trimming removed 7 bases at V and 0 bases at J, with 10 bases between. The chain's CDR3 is CASIPDTSYEQYF. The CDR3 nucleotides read TGTGCCAGCATACCCGACACCTCCTACGAGCAGTACTTC.

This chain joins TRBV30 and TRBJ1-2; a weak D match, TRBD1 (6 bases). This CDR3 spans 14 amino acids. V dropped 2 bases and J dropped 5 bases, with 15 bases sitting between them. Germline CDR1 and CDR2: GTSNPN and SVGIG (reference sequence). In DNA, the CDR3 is TGTGCCTGGAGTCGGGACACTTCACAATATGGCTACACCTTC. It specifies CAWSRDTSQYGYTF.

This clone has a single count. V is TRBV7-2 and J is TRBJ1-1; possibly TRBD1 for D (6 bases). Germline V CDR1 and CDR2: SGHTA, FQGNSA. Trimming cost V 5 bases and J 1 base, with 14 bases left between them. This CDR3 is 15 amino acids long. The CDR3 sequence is CASSPEDRPNTEAFF. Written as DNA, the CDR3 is TGTGCCAGCAGCCCGGAGGACAGACCGAACACTGAAGCTTTCTTT.

The chain's CDR3 is CASSFSGTGQGLAFF. CDR3 sequence (DNA): TGTGCCAGCAGCTTCTCGGGAACGGGACAGGGGTTGGCTTTCTTT. The chain is built from TRBV5-6 and TRBJ1-1; 10 positions match TRBD1. Trimming removed 2 bases from V and 11 bases from J; junction bases left unmatched: 12. The CDR3 is made up of 15 amino acids. Germline lookup yields CDR1 SGHDT and CDR2 YYEEEE.

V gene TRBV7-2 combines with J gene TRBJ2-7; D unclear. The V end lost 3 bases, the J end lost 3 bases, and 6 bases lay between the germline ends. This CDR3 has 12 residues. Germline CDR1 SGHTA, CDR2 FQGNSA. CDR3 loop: CASSFTRYEQYF. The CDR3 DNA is TGTGCCAGCAGCTTCACTCGCTACGAGCAGTACTTC.

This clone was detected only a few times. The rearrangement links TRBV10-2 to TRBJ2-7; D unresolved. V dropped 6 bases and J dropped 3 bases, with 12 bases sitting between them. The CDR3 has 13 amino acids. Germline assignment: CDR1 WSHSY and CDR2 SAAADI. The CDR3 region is CASRASSGYEQYF. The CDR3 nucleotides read TGCGCCAGCAGGGCCAGTTCGGGCTACGAGCAGTACTTC.

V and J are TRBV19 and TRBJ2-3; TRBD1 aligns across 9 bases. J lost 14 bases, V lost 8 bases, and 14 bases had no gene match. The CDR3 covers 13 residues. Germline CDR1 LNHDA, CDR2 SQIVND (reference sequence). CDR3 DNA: TGTGCCAGTGAGACGGGACAGGGAGGTGCTTTGTATTTT. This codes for CASETGQGGALYF.

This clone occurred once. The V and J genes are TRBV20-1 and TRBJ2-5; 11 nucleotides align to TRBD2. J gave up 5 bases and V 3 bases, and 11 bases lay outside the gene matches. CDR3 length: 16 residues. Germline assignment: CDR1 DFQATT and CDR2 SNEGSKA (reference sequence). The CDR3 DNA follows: TGCAGTGCTAGTTCGCTAGCGGGGGGCACCCGGGAGACCCAGTACTTC. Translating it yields CSASSLAGGTRETQYF.

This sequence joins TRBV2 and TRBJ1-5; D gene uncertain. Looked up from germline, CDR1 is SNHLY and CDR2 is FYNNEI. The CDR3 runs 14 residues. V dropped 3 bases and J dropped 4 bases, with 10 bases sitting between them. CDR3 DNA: TGTGCCAGCAGTGAGAGGGCATGGAATCAGCCCCAGCATTTT. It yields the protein CASSERAWNQPQHF.

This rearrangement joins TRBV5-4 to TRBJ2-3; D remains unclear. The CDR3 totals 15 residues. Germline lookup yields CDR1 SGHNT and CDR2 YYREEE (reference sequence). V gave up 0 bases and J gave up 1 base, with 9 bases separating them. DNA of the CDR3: TGTGCCAGCAGCTTGGATCATACGGGCACAGATACGCAGTATTTT. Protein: CASSLDHTGTDTQYF.